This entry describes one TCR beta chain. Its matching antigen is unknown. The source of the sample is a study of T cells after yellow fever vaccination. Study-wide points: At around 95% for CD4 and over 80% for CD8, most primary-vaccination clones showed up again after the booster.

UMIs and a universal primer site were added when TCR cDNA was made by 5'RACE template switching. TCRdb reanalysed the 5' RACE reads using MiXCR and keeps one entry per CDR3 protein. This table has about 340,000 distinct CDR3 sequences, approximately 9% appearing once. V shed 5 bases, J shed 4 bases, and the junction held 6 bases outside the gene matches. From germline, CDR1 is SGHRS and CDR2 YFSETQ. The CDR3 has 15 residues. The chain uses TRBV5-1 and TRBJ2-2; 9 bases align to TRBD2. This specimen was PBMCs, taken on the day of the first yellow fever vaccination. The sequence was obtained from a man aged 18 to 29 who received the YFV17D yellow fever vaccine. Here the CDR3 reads CASSQRGALTGELFF. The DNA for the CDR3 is TGCGCCAGCAGTCAGCGGGGGGCCCTCACCGGGGAGCTGTTTTTT. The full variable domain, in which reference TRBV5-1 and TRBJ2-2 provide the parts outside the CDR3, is KAGVTQTPRYLIKTRGQQVTLSCSPISGHRSVSWYQQTPGQGLQFLFEYFSETQRNKGNFPGRFSGRQFSNSRSEMNVSTLELGDSALYLCASSQRGALTGELFFGEGSRLTVL.